The T cell receptor beta chain described here comes from a study of T cells after posttransplantation cyclophosphamide. General study points: After PTCy, TRB diversity resembled that of CNI/methotrexate controls. Blood and skin or GI T cell repertoires showed limited TRB overlap.

Repertoires were generated with immunoSEQ multiplex PCR, while TCRdb's copy carries only in-frame clones and drops some. The profile shows 9,000 to 9,500 clones, 98% of them singletons. Concerning this clone itself: What it binds is not known.

This clonotype originated in a man aged 50-60 years in good health, CMV-negative, and a related stem cell transplant donor. Sequenced: naive CD8+ T cells sorted from PBMCs.

CDR3 in amino acids: CASSGRRGQANTGELFF. CDR3 sequence (DNA): TGTGCCAGCAGCGGGCGGCGGGGCCAGGCAAACACCGGGGAGCTGTTTTTT. The genes are TRBV11-3 and TRBJ2-2, with D possibly being TRBD2 (6 bases). Trimming left V 5 bases short and J 2 bases short, with 18 bases between. CDR3 length: 17 amino acids. Germline V lookup: CDR1 SGHNT, CDR2 YENEEA.